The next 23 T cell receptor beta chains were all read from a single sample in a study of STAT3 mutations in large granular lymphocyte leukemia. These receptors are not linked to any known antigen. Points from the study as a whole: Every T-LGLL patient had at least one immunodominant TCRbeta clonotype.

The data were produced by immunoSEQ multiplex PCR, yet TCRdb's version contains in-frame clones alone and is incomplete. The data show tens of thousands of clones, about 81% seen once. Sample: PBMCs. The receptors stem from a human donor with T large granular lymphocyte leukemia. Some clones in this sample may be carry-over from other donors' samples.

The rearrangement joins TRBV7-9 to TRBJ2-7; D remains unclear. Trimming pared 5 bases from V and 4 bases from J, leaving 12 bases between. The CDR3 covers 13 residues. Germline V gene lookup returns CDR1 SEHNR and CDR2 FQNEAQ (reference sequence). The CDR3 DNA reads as TGTGCCAGCAGCCCCTCCATTACGTACGAGCAGTACTTC. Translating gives CASSPSITYEQYF.

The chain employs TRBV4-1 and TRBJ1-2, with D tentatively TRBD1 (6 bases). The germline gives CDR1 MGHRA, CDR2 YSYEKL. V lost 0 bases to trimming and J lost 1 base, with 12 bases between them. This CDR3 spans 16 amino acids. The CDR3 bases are TGCGCCAGCAGCCAAGAGAGACAGGAATTTAACTATGGCTACACCTTC. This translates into CASSQERQEFNYGYTF.

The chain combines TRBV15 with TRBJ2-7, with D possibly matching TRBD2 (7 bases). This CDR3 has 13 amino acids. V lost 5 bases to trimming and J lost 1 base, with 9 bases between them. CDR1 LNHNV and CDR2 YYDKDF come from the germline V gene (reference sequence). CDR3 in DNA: TGTGCCACCAGCCGGGGGGCATCCTACGAGCAGTACTTC. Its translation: CATSRGASYEQYF.

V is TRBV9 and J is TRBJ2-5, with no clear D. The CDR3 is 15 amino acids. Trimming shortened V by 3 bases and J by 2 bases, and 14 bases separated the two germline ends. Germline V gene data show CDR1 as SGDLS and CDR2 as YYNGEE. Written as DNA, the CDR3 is TGTGCCAGCAGCGGGAGAGGTGGGCAACAAGAGACCCAGTACTTC. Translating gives CASSGRGGQQETQYF.

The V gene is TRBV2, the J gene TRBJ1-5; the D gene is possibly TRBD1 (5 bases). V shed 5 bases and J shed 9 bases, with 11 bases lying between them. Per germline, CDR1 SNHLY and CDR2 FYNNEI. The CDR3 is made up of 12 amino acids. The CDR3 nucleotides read TGTGCCAGCAGTCCCCCGGGGGGGCCCCAGCATTTT. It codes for CASSPPGGPQHF. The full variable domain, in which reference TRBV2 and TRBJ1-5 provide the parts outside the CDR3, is EPEVTQTPSHQVTQMGQEVILRCVPISNHLYFYWYRQILGQKVEFLVSFYNNEISEKSEIFDDQFSVERPDGSNFTLKIRSTKLEDSAMYFCASSPPGGPQHFGDGTRLSIL.

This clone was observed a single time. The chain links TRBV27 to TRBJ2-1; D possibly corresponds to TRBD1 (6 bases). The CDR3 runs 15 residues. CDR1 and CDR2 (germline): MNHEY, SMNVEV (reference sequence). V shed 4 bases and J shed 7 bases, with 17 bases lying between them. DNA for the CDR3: TGTGCCAGCAGTTCCTCCCCACAGGGAAAGAATGAGCAGTTCTTC. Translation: CASSSSPQGKNEQFF.

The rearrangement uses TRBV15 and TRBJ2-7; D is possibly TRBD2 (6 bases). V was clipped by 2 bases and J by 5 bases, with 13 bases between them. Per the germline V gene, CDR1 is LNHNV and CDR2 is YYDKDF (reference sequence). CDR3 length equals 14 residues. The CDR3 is CATSRRREADEQYF. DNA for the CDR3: TGTGCCACCAGCAGAAGGCGGGAAGCTGACGAGCAGTACTTC. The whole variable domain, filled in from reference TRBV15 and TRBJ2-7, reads DAMVIQNPRYQVTQFGKPVTLSCSQTLNHNVMYWYQQKSSQAPKLLFHYYDKDFNNEADTPDNFQSRRPNTSFCFLDIRSPGLGDTAMYLCATSRRREADEQYFGPGTRLTVT.

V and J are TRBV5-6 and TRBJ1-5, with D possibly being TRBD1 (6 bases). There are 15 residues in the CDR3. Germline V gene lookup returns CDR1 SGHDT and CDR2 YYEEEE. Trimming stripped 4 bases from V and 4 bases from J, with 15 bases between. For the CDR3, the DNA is TGTGCCAGCAGCGAAATGTCTAGGGGGAATCAGCCCCAGCATTTT. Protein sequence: CASSEMSRGNQPQHF.

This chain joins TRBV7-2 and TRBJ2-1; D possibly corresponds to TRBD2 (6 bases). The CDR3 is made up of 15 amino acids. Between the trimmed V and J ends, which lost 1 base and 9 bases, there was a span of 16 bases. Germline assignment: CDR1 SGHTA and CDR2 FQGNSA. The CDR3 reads CASSLGRGESAEQFF. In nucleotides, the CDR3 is TGTGCCAGCAGCTTAGGGCGGGGAGAGTCCGCTGAGCAGTTCTTC.

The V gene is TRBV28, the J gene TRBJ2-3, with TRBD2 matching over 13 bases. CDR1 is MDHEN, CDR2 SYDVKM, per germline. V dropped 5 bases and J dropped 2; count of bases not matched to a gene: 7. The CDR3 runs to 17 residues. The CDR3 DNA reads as TGTGCCAGCAGTGCCCGGACTAGCGGGGGACTCACAGATACGCAGTATTTT. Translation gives CASSARTSGGLTDTQYF.

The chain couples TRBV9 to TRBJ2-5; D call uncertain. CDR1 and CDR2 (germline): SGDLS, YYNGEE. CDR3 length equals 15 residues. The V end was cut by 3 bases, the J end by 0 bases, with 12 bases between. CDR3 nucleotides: TGTGCCAGCAGCGCAGCCCCTAATTACCAAGAGACCCAGTACTTC. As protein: CASSAAPNYQETQYF.

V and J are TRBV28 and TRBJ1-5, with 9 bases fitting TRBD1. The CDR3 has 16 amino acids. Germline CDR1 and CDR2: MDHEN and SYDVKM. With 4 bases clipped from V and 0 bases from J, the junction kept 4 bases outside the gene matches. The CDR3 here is CASSYGQGYSNQPQHF. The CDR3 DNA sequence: TGTGCCAGCAGTTACGGACAGGGGTATAGCAATCAGCCCCAGCATTTT.

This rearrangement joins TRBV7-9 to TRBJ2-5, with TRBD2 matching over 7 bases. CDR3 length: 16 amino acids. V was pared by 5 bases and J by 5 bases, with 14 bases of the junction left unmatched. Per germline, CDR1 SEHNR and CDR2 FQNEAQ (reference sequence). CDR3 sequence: CASSPRLAPSMETQYF. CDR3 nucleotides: TGTGCCAGCAGCCCACGACTAGCCCCATCGATGGAGACCCAGTACTTC.

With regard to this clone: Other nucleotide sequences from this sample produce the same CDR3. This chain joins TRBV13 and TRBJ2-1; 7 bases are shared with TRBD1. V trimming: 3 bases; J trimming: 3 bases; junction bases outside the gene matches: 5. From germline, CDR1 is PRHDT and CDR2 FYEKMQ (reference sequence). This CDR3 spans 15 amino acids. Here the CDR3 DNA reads TGTGCCAGCAGCTTCGGCGACAGGGTCTACAATGAGCAGTTCTTC. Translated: CASSFGDRVYNEQFF.

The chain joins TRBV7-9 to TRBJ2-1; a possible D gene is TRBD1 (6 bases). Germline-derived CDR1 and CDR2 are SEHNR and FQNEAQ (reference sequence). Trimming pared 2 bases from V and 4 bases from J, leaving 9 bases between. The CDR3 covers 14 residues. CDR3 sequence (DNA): TGTGCCAGCAGCTTAAGTACAGGGTACAATGAGCAGTTCTTC. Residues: CASSLSTGYNEQFF.

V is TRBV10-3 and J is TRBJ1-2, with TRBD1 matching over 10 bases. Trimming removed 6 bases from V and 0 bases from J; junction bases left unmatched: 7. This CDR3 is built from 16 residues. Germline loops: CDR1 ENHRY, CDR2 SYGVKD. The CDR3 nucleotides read TGTGCCATCAGGGGGGACAGGGGAATAGCTAACTATGGCTACACCTTC. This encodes CAIRGDRGIANYGYTF.

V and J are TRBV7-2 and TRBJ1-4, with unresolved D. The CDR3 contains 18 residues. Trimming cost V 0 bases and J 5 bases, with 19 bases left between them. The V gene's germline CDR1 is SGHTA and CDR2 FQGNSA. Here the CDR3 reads CASSLASLRLGGNEKLFF. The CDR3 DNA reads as TGTGCCAGCAGCTTAGCAAGTCTCAGGCTGGGAGGGAATGAAAAACTGTTTTTT.

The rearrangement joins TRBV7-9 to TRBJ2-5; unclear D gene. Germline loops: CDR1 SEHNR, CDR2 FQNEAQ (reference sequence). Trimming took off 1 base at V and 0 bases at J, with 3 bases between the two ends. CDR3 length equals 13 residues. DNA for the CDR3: TGTGCCAGCAGCTTAGACAACCAAGAGACCCAGTACTTC. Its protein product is CASSLDNQETQYF.

DNA of the CDR3: TGTGCCAGTAGTATAGGAGGAAGGGGAGGGAACACTGAAGCTTTCTTT. Protein product: CASSIGGRGGNTEAFF. V and J are TRBV19 and TRBJ1-1, with D perhaps matching TRBD1 (5 bases). Germline values: CDR1 LNHDA, CDR2 SQIVND (reference sequence). V gave up 1 base and J gave up 1 base, with 13 bases separating them. The CDR3 extends over 16 amino acids.

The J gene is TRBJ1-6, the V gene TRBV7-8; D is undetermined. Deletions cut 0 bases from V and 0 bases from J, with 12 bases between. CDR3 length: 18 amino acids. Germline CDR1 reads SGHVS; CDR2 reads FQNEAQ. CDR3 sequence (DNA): TGTGCCAGCAGCTTAGCTCGGAGGGCCAGCTCCTATAATTCACCCCTCCACTTT. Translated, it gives CASSLARRASSYNSPLHF.

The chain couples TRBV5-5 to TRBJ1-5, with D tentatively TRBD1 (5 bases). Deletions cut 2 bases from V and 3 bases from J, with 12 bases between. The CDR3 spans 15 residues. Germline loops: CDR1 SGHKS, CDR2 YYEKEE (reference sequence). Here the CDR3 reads CASSLSDRVNQPQHF. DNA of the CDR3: TGTGCCAGCAGCTTATCCGACAGAGTCAATCAGCCCCAGCATTTT.

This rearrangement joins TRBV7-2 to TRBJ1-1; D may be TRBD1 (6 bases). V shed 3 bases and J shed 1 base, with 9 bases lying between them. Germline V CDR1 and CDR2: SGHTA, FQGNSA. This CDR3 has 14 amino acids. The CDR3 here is CASSFPTGNTEAFF. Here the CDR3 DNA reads TGTGCCAGCAGCTTCCCGACAGGGAACACTGAAGCTTTCTTT.

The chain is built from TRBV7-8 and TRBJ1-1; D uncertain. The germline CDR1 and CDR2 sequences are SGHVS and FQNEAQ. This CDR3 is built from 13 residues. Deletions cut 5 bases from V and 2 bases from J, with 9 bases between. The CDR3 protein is CASSPAANTEAFF. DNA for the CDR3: TGTGCCAGCAGCCCCGCCGCAAACACTGAAGCTTTCTTT.